This entry lists 13 T cell receptor beta chains sequenced from one sample in a study of cytomegalovirus exposure and HLA in healthy donors. The study ran its PCR with 60 Vbeta and 13 Jbeta primers. TCRdb's table, derived via immunoSEQ multiplex PCR, lists solely in-frame clones and lacks some. The sample holds about 160,000 clones, roughly 77% seen once. The sequenced sample was PBMCs. These receptor sequences come from a woman aged 50 to 60 in good health and CMV-seropositive.

The J gene is TRBJ1-3, the V gene TRBV2; no clear D gene. Germline V lookup: CDR1 SNHLY, CDR2 FYNNEI. The CDR3 spans 13 residues. With 6 bases removed from V and 5 bases from J, the gap between germline ends came to 11 bases. The CDR3 region has the DNA TGTGCCAGCAGCCCAGGCGCTCGAAACACCATATATTTT. Translation: CASSPGARNTIYF.

This clone has more than one count but fewer than ten. The V gene is TRBV5-6, the J gene TRBJ1-5, with TRBD1 identical over 10 bases. After removal of 4 bases from V and 4 bases from J, the junction contained 8 bases not matched to a gene. The germline V gene encodes CDR1 SGHDT and CDR2 YYEEEE. The CDR3 extends over 16 amino acids. CDR3 bases: TGTGCCAGCAGCGGCCGAGGACAGGGGGTAAATCAGCCCCAGCATTTT. Protein product: CASSGRGQGVNQPQHF.

CDR3 in amino acids: CASSRRGGEQYF. The CDR3, as DNA: TGTGCCAGCAGCCGCCGAGGGGGTGAGCAGTACTTC. The chain recombines TRBV28 with TRBJ2-7; TRBD1 might be the D (6 bases). V was trimmed by 6 bases and J by 7 bases, leaving 13 bases between them. The CDR3 consists of 12 residues. The germline V gene encodes CDR1 MDHEN and CDR2 SYDVKM.

This clone appeared a few times. CDR3: CASSSQGAPNYGYTF. CDR3 DNA: TGTGCCAGCAGTTCACAGGGGGCGCCTAACTATGGCTACACCTTC. The chain has TRBV28 and TRBJ1-2; TRBD1 agrees at 9 bases. V was clipped by 4 bases and J by 0 bases; unmatched bases: 3. CDR3 size: 15 residues. Germline CDR1 reads MDHEN; CDR2 reads SYDVKM.

This clone was counted a single time. This rearrangement joins TRBV7-2 to TRBJ2-5; 8 bases line up with TRBD2. The ends lost 1 base at V and 9 bases at J; junction bases unmatched: 7. There are 14 residues in the CDR3. Germline CDR1 reads SGHTA; CDR2 reads FQGNSA. CDR3 protein: CASSLDIAGSPQYF. For the CDR3, the DNA is TGTGCCAGCAGCTTAGACATAGCGGGGAGCCCCCAGTACTTC.

This chain joins TRBV23-1 and TRBJ2-5; D remains unclear. TRBV23-1 is marked as an open reading frame, function uncertain. The CDR3 extends over 11 amino acids. Trimming took 4 bases from V and 7 from J, leaving 7 bases between them. The CDR3 DNA sequence: TGCGCCAGCAGTCCATTTTGGACCCAGTACTTC. Translated: CASSPFWTQYF.

This chain uses TRBV19 with TRBJ1-4; D remains ambiguous. V was clipped by 3 bases and J by 8 bases, with 10 bases between them. The CDR3 contains 13 residues. From germline, CDR1 is LNHDA and CDR2 SQIVND (reference sequence). This CDR3 reads CASSIRGQEKLFF. CDR3 nucleotides: TGTGCCAGTAGTATCCGGGGTCAAGAAAAACTGTTTTTT.

This clone has only one observation. V gene TRBV25-1 combines with J gene TRBJ1-2; D perhaps matches TRBD1 (5 bases). The CDR3 has 15 amino acids. V lost 1 base and J lost 0, with 9 bases in between. Per the germline V gene, CDR1 is MGHDK and CDR2 is SYGVNS. CDR3 nucleotides: TGTGCCAGCAGTGAATGGGGCTCACCTAACTATGGCTACACCTTC. This codes for CASSEWGSPNYGYTF.

This clone is labeled as medium-sized (0.01 to 0.1%). The sample has other DNA sequences that encode this CDR3 too. The chain employs TRBV4-3 and TRBJ2-7, with 8 bases fitting TRBD2. Trimming cost V 4 bases and J 2 bases; bases outside gene matches: 7. The CDR3 has 15 residues. Germline CDR1 is LGHNA and CDR2 is YSLEER. CDR3 DNA: TGCGCCAGCAGCCCCGGACTAGCAGATACCTACGAGCAGTACTTC. Translated: CASSPGLADTYEQYF.

The V call is TRBV21-1, the J call TRBJ1-1; the DNA was not compared with TRBD1, the D call given in the table. TRBV21-1 is noted as a pseudogene. The length of the CDR3 is 17 residues. The CDR3 spells CASSKVQNRGQDTEAFF. Here the CDR3 DNA reads TGTGCCAGCAGCAAAGTCCAGAACAGGGGGCAGGACACTGAAGCTTTCTTT.

The chain joins TRBV28 to TRBJ2-1, with TRBD2 as a possible D gene (8 bases). Trimming took 4 bases from V and 6 from J, leaving 19 bases between them. The CDR3 loop spans 16 amino acids. CDR1 is MDHEN, CDR2 SYDVKM, per germline. CDR3 in amino acids: CASSSVGRGHINEQFF. CDR3 nucleotides: TGTGCCAGCAGTTCCGTCGGGAGGGGGCATATCAATGAGCAGTTCTTC.

V usage is TRBV27 and J usage is TRBJ2-7; 7 nucleotides line up with TRBD2. Germline trimming cut 5 bases from V and 3 bases from J; bases unmatched to any gene: 7. The CDR3 has 14 amino acids. Germline CDR1 is MNHEY and CDR2 is SMNVEV (reference sequence). CDR3 sequence reads: CASSPRGLLYEQYF. The CDR3 nucleotides read TGTGCCAGCAGTCCCCGGGGACTACTCTACGAGCAGTACTTC.

The rearrangement uses TRBV18 and TRBJ2-1; 9 bases map to TRBD2. The CDR3 loop spans 16 amino acids. Losses at the gene ends were 3 bases for V and 3 bases for J; bases not matched to a gene: 6. In germline, CDR1 is KGHSH, CDR2 LQKENI. CDR3 sequence: CASSPATSGGYNEQFF. The DNA of the CDR3 is TGTGCCAGCTCACCTGCGACTAGCGGAGGCTACAATGAGCAGTTCTTC.